One sample yielded the 2 T cell receptor beta chains listed below, sequenced in a study of blood T cell repertoires in COVID-19. Here immunoSEQ multiplex PCR was the method, and the copy in TCRdb shows in-frame clones only, minus some. The sample lists about 66,000 clones, approximately 91% occurring once. The sequencing input was peripheral blood. The source is a human donor in a cohort sampled during active COVID-19.

The chain has TRBV7-2 and TRBJ1-4, with TRBD1 as a possible D gene (5 bases). This CDR3 is 15 amino acids long. The germline V gene encodes CDR1 SGHTA and CDR2 FQGNSA. The V and J ends lost 5 bases and 7 bases respectively, with 17 bases between them. The DNA of the CDR3 is TGTGCCAGCAGCGAAGGGACCCCGGGGGGTGAAAAACTGTTTTTT. Translation gives CASSEGTPGGEKLFF.

This clone appeared a few times. The genes are TRBV15 and TRBJ2-5; tentatively, D is TRBD2 (7 bases). Germline CDR1 reads LNHNV; CDR2 reads YYDKDF (reference sequence). Trimming left V 4 bases short and J 5 bases short, with 17 bases between. This CDR3 contains 15 residues. The CDR3 sequence is CATSIRGGPWETQYF. DNA of the CDR3: TGTGCCACCAGCATAAGGGGGGGGCCCTGGGAGACCCAGTACTTC.